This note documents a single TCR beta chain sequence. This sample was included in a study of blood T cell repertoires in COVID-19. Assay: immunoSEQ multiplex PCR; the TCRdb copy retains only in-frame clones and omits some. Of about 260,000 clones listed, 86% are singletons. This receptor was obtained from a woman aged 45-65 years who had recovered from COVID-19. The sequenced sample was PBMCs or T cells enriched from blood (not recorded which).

CDR3 region: CASSLGQAYNNEQFF. The CDR3 coding sequence is TGCGCCAGCAGCTTGGGGCAGGCCTATAACAATGAGCAGTTCTTC. The chain carries TRBV5-1 and TRBJ2-1; no clear D. Germline V CDR1 and CDR2: SGHRS, YFSETQ. The CDR3 runs 15 residues. V gave up 0 bases and J gave up 5 bases, with 12 bases separating them.